Listed below are T cell receptor beta chains from one sample, sequenced in a study of blood T cell repertoires in COVID-19. The data were produced by immunoSEQ multiplex PCR, yet TCRdb's version contains in-frame clones alone and is incomplete. Of roughly 88,000 clones listed, 65% to 85% were seen once; the top ten hold around a sixth. Material: peripheral blood. The receptors were sampled from a woman older than 75 with acute or convalescent COVID-19. Both conserved end residues are part of each CDR3. Fields, in order: V gene, clone size, D gene, CDR3 length, J gene, CDR3 protein, CDR3 DNA. The D gene is left open where the match is weak. Some rows have no size entry. The others give once, few or many, or a class for an expanded clone.

>TRBV25-1|.|TRBD1|16|TRBJ2-7
CASRSGGQTTSYEQYF
TGTGCCAGTAGAAGTGGGGGACAGACGACCTCCTACGAGCAGTACTTC
>TRBV11-2|.|.|17|TRBJ2-7
CASSLDRAFGGGREQYF
TGTGCCAGCAGCTTAGATCGGGCCTTTGGGGGGGGCCGCGAGCAGTACTTC
>TRBV7-9|few|.|13|TRBJ1-1
CASSLGAGTEAFF
TGTGCCAGCAGCTTAGGGGCTGGCACTGAAGCTTTCTTT
>TRBV24-1|.|.|13|TRBJ2-2
CATSAPGSGELFF
TGTGCCACCAGTGCACCGGGGTCCGGGGAGCTGTTTTTT
>TRBV27|.|.|16|TRBJ1-4
CASSFTGSWGNEKLFF
TGTGCCAGCAGTTTCACAGGGAGTTGGGGGAATGAAAAACTGTTTTTT
>TRBV19|.|TRBD1|15|TRBJ2-1
CASSYRDRVMDEQFF
TGTGCCAGTTCTTACCGGGACAGGGTTATGGATGAGCAGTTCTTC
>TRBV7-2|few|.|13|TRBJ1-6
CASSQARNSPLHF
TGTGCCAGCAGCCAGGCCCGGAATTCACCCCTCCACTTT
>TRBV12-5|.|.|13|TRBJ2-5
CASGFGSQETQYF
TGTGCTAGTGGTTTCGGTAGCCAAGAGACCCAGTACTTC
>TRBV7-2|.|TRBD1|14|TRBJ1-2
CASSEPGQGNGYTF
TGTGCCAGCAGCGAGCCGGGACAGGGAAATGGCTACACCTTC
>TRBV6-1|.|.|14|TRBJ1-1
CASSEPGRSTEAFF
TGTGCCAGCAGTGAACCAGGGAGGAGCACTGAAGCTTTCTTT
>TRBV5-6|.|.|11|TRBJ1-2
CASSLLHGYTF
TGTGCCAGCAGCTTACTCCATGGCTACACCTTC
>TRBV18|.|.|15|TRBJ1-6
CASSPKGANNSPLHF
TGTGCCAGCTCACCGAAAGGGGCCAATAATTCACCCCTCCACTTT
>TRBV10-2|.|TRBD1|15|TRBJ1-2
CASSDRQGGFYGYTF
TGCGCCAGCAGCGATAGACAGGGGGGATTCTATGGCTACACCTTC
>TRBV27|.|.|15|TRBJ2-1
CASSAQSQSFNEQFF
TGTGCCAGCAGCGCGCAATCCCAATCATTCAATGAGCAGTTCTTC
>TRBV13|.|TRBD1|15|TRBJ2-4
CASSLGPGQGPFQYF
TGTGCCAGCAGCTTAGGGCCGGGACAGGGGCCCTTTCAGTACTTC
>TRBV7-9|few|.|14|TRBJ1-1
CASSRGTENTEAFF
TGTGCCAGCAGCAGAGGTACGGAGAACACTGAAGCTTTCTTT
>TRBV19|.|.|14|TRBJ1-1
CASSIHSSNTEAFF
TGTGCCAGTAGTATCCACAGTTCGAACACTGAAGCTTTCTTT
>TRBV5-1|.|TRBD2|15|TRBJ2-3
CASSQLAGGTDTQYF
TGCGCCAGCAGCCAGCTAGCGGGGGGCACAGATACGCAGTATTTT
>TRBV27|once|TRBD1|15|TRBJ1-1
CASSQPGQGVAEAFF
TGTGCCAGCAGTCAACCGGGACAGGGGGTTGCTGAAGCTTTCTTT
>TRBV10-1|.|TRBD2|16|TRBJ2-5
CASSPGLAGLQETQYF
TGCGCCAGCAGCCCGGGACTAGCGGGCCTCCAAGAGACCCAGTACTTC
>TRBV4-2|.|TRBD2|16|TRBJ2-2
CASSRGTSENTGELFF
TGTGCCAGCAGCCGCGGGACTAGCGAAAACACCGGGGAGCTGTTTTTT
>TRBV4-3|once|.|15|TRBJ1-2
CASSQDLAVNYGYTF
TGCGCCAGCAGCCAAGATCTGGCAGTTAACTATGGCTACACCTTC
>TRBV7-3|.|TRBD1|15|TRBJ2-1
CASSARQGSYNEQFF
TGTGCCAGCAGCGCCCGACAGGGCTCCTACAATGAGCAGTTCTTC
>TRBV28|many|TRBD1|17|TRBJ2-1
CASSLFTGDRGVNEQFF
TGTGCCAGCAGTTTATTTACAGGGGACAGGGGCGTTAATGAGCAGTTCTTC
>TRBV19|.|.|14|TRBJ1-3
CASSMGRVGNTIYF
TGTGCCAGTAGTATGGGCAGAGTTGGAAACACCATATATTTT
>TRBV3-1/TRBV3-2|.|.|14|TRBJ1-5
CASSQTSSNQPQHF
TGTGCCAGCAGCCAAACTTCTAGCAATCAGCCCCAGCATTTT
>TRBV9|.|.|13|TRBJ2-1
CASSEGGVHEQFF
TGTGCCAGCAGCGAGGGGGGGGTCCACGAGCAGTTCTTC
>TRBV5-6|.|.|15|TRBJ1-2
CASSPTGLVGHGYTF
TGTGCCAGCAGCCCTACAGGGCTTGTGGGTCATGGCTACACCTTC
>TRBV11-2|.|TRBD1|16|TRBJ2-5
CASSLGPGTGEGTQYF
TGTGCCAGCAGCTTGGGCCCCGGGACAGGGGAGGGGACCCAGTACTTC
>TRBV9|.|.|13|TRBJ1-1
CASSVREGTEAFF
TGTGCCAGCAGCGTAAGGGAGGGCACTGAAGCTTTCTTT
>TRBV15|.|.|16|TRBJ2-6
CATSRDGQSGANVLTF
TGTGCCACCAGCAGAGATGGACAGTCTGGGGCCAACGTCCTGACTTTC
>TRBV5-1|.|.|12|TRBJ2-7
CASSSDIYEQYF
TGCGCCAGCAGCTCGGACATCTACGAGCAGTACTTC
>TRBV2|.|.|13|TRBJ1-5
CASSEEQNQPQHF
TGTGCCAGCAGTGAAGAACAAAATCAGCCCCAGCATTTT
>TRBV20-1|.|.|13|TRBJ1-1
CSASSRGNTEAFF
TGCAGTGCTAGTTCCAGGGGGAACACTGAAGCTTTCTTT
>TRBV19|once|TRBD1|16|TRBJ2-2
CASVPGQGLWTGELFF
TGTGCCAGTGTCCCGGGACAGGGGTTATGGACCGGGGAGCTGTTTTTT
>TRBV30|.|.|14|TRBJ1-2
CAWSVNAINYGYTF
TGTGCCTGGAGTGTAAACGCGATCAACTATGGCTACACCTTC
>TRBV5-8|.|.|16|TRBJ2-7
CASSLDGGTAAYEQYF
TGTGCCAGCAGCTTGGATGGCGGGACAGCCGCCTACGAGCAGTACTTC
>TRBV2|.|.|16|TRBJ2-5
CASTPIGGHRQETQYF
TGTGCCAGCACCCCAATAGGGGGACACAGACAAGAGACCCAGTACTTC
>TRBV7-3|.|.|13|TRBJ1-1
CASSQGTRGQAFF
TGTGCCAGCAGCCAAGGGACGCGGGGACAAGCTTTCTTT
>TRBV18|.|.|16|TRBJ1-4
CASSPYYGGEGEKLFF
TGTGCCAGCTCACCATACTACGGGGGTGAGGGTGAAAAACTGTTTTTT
>TRBV12-3/TRBV12-4|.|.|12|TRBJ2-3
CASRTTTDTQYF
TGTGCCAGCAGGACTACCACAGATACGCAGTATTTT
>TRBV7-2|.|TRBD1|14|TRBJ1-6
CASSLDRGFSPLHF
TGTGCCAGCAGCCTAGACAGGGGGTTCTCACCCCTCCACTTT
>TRBV7-2|.|.|14|TRBJ2-7
CASSLDSSSYEQYF
TGTGCCAGCAGCCTCGACAGCTCATCCTACGAGCAGTACTTC
>TRBV24-1|.|TRBD1|13|TRBJ2-5
CATSTGDRKTQYF
TGTGCCACCTCCACCGGGGACAGAAAGACCCAGTACTTC
>TRBV10-1|few|.|12|TRBJ2-7
CASSEGAGEQYF
TGCGCCAGCAGTGAGGGGGCAGGCGAGCAGTACTTC